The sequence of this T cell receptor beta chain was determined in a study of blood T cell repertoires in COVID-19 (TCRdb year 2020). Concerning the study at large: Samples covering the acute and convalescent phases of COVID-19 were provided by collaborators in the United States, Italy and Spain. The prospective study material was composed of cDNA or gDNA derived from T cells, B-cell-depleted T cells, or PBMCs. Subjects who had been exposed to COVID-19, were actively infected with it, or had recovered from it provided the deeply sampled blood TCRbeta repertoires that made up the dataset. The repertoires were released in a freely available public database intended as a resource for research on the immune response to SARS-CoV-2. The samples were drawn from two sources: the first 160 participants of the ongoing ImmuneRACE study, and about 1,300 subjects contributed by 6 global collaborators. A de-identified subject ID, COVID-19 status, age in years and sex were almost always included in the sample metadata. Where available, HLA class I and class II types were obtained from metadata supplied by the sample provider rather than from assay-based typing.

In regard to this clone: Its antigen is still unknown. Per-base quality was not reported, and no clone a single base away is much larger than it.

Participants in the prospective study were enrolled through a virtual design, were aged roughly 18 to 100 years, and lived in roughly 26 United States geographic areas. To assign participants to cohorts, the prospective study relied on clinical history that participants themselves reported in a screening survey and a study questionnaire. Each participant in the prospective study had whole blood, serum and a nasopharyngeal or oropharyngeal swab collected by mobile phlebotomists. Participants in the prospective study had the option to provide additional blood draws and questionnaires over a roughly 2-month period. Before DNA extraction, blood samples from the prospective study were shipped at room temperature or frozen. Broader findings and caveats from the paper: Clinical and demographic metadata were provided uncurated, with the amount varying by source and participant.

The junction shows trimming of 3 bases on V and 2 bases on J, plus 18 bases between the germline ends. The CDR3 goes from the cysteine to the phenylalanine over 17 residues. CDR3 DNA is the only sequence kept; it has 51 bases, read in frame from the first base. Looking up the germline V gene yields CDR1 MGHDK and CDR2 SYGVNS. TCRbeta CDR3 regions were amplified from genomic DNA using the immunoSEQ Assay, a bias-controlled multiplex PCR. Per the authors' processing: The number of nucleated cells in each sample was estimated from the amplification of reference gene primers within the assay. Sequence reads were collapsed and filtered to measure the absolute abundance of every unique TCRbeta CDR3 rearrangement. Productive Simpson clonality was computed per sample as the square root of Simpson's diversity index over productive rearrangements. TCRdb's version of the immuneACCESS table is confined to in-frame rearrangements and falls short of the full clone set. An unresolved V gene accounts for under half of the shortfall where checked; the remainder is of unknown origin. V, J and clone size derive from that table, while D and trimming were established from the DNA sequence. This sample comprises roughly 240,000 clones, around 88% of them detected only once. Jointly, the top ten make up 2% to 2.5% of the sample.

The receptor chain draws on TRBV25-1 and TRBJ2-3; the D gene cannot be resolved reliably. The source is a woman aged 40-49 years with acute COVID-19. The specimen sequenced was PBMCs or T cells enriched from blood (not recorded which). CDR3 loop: CASSDLSLSPNTDTQYF. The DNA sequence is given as TGTGCCAGCAGTGATTTGTCGCTATCCCCCAACACAGATACGCAGTATTTT.